The clone carrying this TCR beta chain was seen a single time. Using a J-beta primer mix together with a sample-barcoded 5' primer, a second PCR was run for roughly 6 to 11 cycles. TCRdb redid the calling of the 5' RACE reads with MiXCR, one entry per CDR3 protein. The sample carries approximately 600,000 distinct CDR3 sequences, around 54% recorded once. The data originate from a study of blood T cells in healthy people across ages. Caucasian individuals from Russia who were healthy and aged about 6 to 95 acted as donors. Isolation per sample recovered at least 6.5 million PBMCs. The germline CDR1 and CDR2 sequences are DFQATT and SNEGSKA (reference sequence). CDR3 length equals 14 residues. The germline V and J ends were trimmed by 3 bases and 2 bases, with 13 bases remaining between them.

The TCR sequence derives from a man in his 60s in good health. Sequenced material: blood. The genes are TRBV20-1 and TRBJ1-2; TRBD1 might be the D (5 bases). The CDR3 region has the DNA TGCAGTGCTAGTGCAGTCAGGGCCAACTATGGCTACACCTTC. It yields the protein CSASAVRANYGYTF.